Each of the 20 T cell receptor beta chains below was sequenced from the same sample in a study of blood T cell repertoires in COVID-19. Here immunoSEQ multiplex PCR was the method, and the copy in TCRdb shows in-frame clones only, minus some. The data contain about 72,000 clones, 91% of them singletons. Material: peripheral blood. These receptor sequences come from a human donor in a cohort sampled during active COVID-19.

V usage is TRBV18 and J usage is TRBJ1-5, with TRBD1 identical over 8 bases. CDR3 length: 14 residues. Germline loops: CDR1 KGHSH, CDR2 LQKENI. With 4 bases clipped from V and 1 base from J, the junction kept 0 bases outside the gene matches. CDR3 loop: CASSRDRSNQPQHF. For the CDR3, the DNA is TGTGCCAGCTCACGGGACAGGAGCAATCAGCCCCAGCATTTT.

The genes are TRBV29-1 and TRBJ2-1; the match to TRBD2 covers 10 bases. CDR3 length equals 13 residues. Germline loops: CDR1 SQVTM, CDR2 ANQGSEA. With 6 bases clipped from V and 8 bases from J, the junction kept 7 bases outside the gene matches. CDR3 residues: CSVDTSGIDEQFF. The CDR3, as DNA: TGCAGCGTAGATACTAGCGGGATTGATGAGCAGTTCTTC.

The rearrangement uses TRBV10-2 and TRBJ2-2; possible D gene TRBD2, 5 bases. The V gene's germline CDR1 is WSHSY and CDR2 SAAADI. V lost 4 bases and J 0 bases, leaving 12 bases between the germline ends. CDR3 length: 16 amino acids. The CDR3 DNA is TGCGCCAGCAGTGGTTGGACTGGATCGAACACCGGGGAGCTGTTTTTT. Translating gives CASSGWTGSNTGELFF.

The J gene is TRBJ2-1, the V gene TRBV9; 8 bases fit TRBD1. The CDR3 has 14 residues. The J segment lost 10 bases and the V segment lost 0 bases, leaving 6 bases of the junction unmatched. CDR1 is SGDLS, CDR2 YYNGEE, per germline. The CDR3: CASSVGSRQGEQFF. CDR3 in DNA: TGTGCCAGCAGCGTAGGTTCGAGACAGGGGGAGCAGTTCTTC.

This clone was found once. The CDR3 loop is CASSPQDRAEAFF. In DNA, the CDR3 is TGTGCCAGCTCACCACAAGACAGGGCTGAAGCTTTCTTT. This chain joins TRBV18 and TRBJ1-1; 7 bases are a match to TRBD1. Germline loops: CDR1 KGHSH, CDR2 LQKENI. There are 13 residues in the CDR3. With V trimmed by 1 base and J by 6 bases, 2 bases remained unmatched. The full variable domain, completed using reference TRBV18 and TRBJ1-1, is NAGVMQNPRHLVRRRGQEARLRCSPMKGHSHVYWYRQLPEEGLKFMVYLQKENIIDESGMPKERFSAEFPKEGPSILRIQQVVRGDSAAYFCASSPQDRAEAFFGQGTRLTVV.

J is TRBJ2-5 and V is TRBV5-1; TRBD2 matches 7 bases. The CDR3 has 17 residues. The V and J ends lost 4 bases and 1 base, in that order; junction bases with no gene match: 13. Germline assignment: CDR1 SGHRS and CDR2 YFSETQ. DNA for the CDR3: TGCGCCAGCAGCCTATTAACCGGGACTACTATCCAAGAGACCCAGTACTTC. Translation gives CASSLLTGTTIQETQYF.

The CDR3 loop reads CASSYSWTRNEQYF. DNA of the CDR3: TGTGCCAGCAGTTACTCATGGACTCGCAACGAGCAGTACTTC. The chain uses TRBV6-5 and TRBJ2-7; D is perhaps TRBD2 (5 bases). Trimming removed 0 bases from V and 5 bases from J, with 11 bases in between. This CDR3 has 14 amino acids. The germline CDR1 and CDR2 sequences are MNHEY and SVGAGI.

The CDR3 DNA follows: TGTGCCAGCAGCTCCGGGACAGGGGTTGGGGAGACCCAGTACTTC. This encodes CASSSGTGVGETQYF. V and J are TRBV11-2 and TRBJ2-5; 10 bases align to TRBD1. J was trimmed by 5 bases and V by 4 bases; bases with no gene match: 7. CDR1 and CDR2 from the germline V gene are SGHAT and FQNNGV. The CDR3 extends over 15 amino acids.

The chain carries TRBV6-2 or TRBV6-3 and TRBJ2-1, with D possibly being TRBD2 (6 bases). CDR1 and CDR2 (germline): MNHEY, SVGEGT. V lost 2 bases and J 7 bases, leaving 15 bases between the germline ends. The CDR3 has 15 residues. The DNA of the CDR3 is TGTGCCAGCAGTTACGCGGGATACCTGGGGAATGAGCAGTTCTTC. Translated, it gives CASSYAGYLGNEQFF.

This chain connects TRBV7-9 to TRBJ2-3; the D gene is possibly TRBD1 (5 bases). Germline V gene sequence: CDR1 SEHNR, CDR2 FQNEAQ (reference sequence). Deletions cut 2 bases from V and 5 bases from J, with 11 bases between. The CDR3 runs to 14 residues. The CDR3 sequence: CASSLQGALDTQYF. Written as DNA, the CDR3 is TGTGCCAGCAGCTTACAAGGGGCTTTAGATACGCAGTATTTT.

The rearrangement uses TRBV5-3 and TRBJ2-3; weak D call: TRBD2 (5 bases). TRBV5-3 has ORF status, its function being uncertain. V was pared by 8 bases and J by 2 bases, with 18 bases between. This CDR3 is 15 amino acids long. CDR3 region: CAREDRSPPTDTQYF. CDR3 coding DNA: TGTGCCAGGGAGGACCGATCACCCCCCACAGATACGCAGTATTTT.

Here the CDR3 reads CASSSSDRGETQYF. The CDR3 coding sequence is TGTGCCAGCAGCTCCTCGGACAGGGGAGAGACCCAGTACTTC. V is TRBV7-2 and J is TRBJ2-5; TRBD1 matches 9 bases. This CDR3 is built from 14 residues. V shed 4 bases, J shed 4 bases, and the junction held 4 bases outside the gene matches. The germline V gene encodes CDR1 SGHTA and CDR2 FQGNSA. The full variable domain, with the rest looked up from reference TRBV7-2 and TRBJ2-5, is GAGVSQSPSNKVTEKGKDVELRCDPISGHTALYWYRQSLGQGLEFLIYFQGNSAPDKSGLPSDRFSAERTGGSVSTLTIQRTQQEDSAVYLCASSSSDRGETQYFGPGTRLLVL.

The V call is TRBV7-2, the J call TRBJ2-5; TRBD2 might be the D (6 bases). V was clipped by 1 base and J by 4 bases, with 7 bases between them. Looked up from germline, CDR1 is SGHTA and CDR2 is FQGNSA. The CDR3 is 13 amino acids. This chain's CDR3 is CASSLGRGETQYF. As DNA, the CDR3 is TGTGCCAGCAGCTTAGGGCGGGGAGAGACCCAGTACTTC.

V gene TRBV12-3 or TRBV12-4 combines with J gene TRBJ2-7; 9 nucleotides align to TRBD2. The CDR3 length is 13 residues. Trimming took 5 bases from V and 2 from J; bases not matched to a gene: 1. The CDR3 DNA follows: TGTGCCAGCAGTCGACTAGCGGCCTACGAGCAGTACTTC. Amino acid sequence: CASSRLAAYEQYF.

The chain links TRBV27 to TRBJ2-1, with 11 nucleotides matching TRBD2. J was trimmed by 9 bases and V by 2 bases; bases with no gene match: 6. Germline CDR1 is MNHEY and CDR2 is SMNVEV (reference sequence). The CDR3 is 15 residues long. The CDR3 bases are TGTGCCAGCAGTTTACGGCTAGCGGGGGGTAGTGAGCAGTTCTTC. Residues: CASSLRLAGGSEQFF.

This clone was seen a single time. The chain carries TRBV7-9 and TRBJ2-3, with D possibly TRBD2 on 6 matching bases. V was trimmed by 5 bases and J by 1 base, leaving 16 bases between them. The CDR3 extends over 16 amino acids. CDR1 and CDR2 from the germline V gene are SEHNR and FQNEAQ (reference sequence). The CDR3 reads CASSPARGWGTDTQYF. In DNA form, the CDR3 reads TGTGCCAGCAGCCCCGCTCGGGGGTGGGGCACAGATACGCAGTATTTT. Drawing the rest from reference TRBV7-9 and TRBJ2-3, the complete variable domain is DTGVSQNPRHKITKRGQNVTFRCDPISEHNRLYWYRQTLGQGPEFLTYFQNEAQLEKSRLLSDRFSAERPKGSFSTLEIQRTEQGDSAMYLCASSPARGWGTDTQYFGPGTRLTVL.

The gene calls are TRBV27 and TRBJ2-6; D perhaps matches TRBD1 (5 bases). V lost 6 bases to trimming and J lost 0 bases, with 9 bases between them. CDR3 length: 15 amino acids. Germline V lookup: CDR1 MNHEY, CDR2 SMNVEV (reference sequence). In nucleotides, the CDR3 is TGTGCCAGCAGACAGGCCTCCTCTGGGGCCAACGTCCTGACTTTC. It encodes CASRQASSGANVLTF.

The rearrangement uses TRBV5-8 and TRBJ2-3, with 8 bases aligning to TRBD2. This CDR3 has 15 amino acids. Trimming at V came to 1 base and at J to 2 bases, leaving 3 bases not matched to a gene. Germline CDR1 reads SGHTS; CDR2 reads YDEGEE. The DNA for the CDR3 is TGTGCCAGCAGCTTGAGGCGGGGGGTCACAGATACGCAGTATTTT. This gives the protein CASSLRRGVTDTQYF.

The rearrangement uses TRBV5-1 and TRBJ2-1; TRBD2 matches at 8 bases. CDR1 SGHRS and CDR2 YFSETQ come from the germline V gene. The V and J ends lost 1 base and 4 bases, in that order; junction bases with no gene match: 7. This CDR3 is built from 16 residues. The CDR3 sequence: CASSLIVSGTYNEQFF. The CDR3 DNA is TGCGCCAGCAGCTTGATCGTTAGCGGGACTTACAATGAGCAGTTCTTC.

The chain's CDR3 is CASSPGTDNEQFF. Here the CDR3 DNA reads TGTGCCAGCTCACCAGGGACAGACAATGAGCAGTTCTTC. This chain joins TRBV18 and TRBJ2-1, with 7 bases identical to TRBD1. The V and J ends lost 2 bases and 5 bases, in that order; junction bases with no gene match: 0. The CDR3 is made up of 13 amino acids. Germline-derived CDR1 and CDR2 are KGHSH and LQKENI.